The T cell receptor (beta chain) under discussion was sequenced for a study of T cell responses to AZD1222 COVID-19 vaccine. Assay used: immunoSEQ multiplex PCR; TCRdb lists only in-frame clones, some missing. The profile covers about 120,000 clones, with roughly 90% appearing a single time and around 2.6% taken by the ten largest. This CDR3 region has 12 residues. Trimming took 4 bases from V and 8 from J, leaving 9 bases between them. The germline V gene has CDR1 MDHEN and CDR2 SYDVKM. This sequence originates from an adult who received the AZD1222 COVID-19 vaccine. This specimen consisted of peripheral blood, obtained 28 days after the second AZD1222 dose. The chain has TRBV28 and TRBJ2-1; D remains unclear. CDR3 sequence (DNA): TGTGCCAGCAGTTCCCCGGTAGATGAGCAGTTCTTC. It specifies CASSSPVDEQFF. Supplemented by reference TRBV28 and TRBJ2-1, the full variable domain reads DVKVTQSSRYLVKRTGEKVFLECVQDMDHENMFWYRQDPGLGLRLIYFSYDVKMKEKGDIPEGYSVSREKKERFSLILESASTNQTSMYLCASSSPVDEQFFGPGTRLTVL.